Below, 29 T cell receptor beta chains from the same sample are listed, as sequenced in a study of neurological immune-mediated disorders. In TCRdb, the 5' RACE reads were re-called with MiXCR into one record per CDR3 protein. Of tens of thousands of distinct CDR3 sequences listed, under 5% are singletons. Sequenced: CD4+ T cells from blood. These receptors all stem from a woman aged 40 to 50 in good health.

This clonotype counts as medium-sized. The chain is built from TRBV5-1 and TRBJ2-3, with 11 bases matching TRBD2. CDR3 length: 18 amino acids. V shed 3 bases, J shed 0 bases, and the junction held 9 bases outside the gene matches. Germline V gene sequence: CDR1 SGHRS, CDR2 YFSETQ. CDR3: CASSSTSTSGISTDTQYF. In DNA form, the CDR3 reads TGCGCCAGCAGCTCCACCTCGACTAGCGGGATCAGCACAGATACGCAGTATTTT.

Many counts were recorded for this clonotype. V and J are TRBV27 and TRBJ1-4, with TRBD1 identical over 7 bases. The V gene's germline CDR1 is MNHEY and CDR2 SMNVEV (reference sequence). V lost 3 bases to trimming and J lost 10 bases; unmatched junction nucleotides: 8. The CDR3 contains 14 residues. The CDR3: CASSFPSRGLKLFF. The CDR3 DNA reads as TGTGCCAGCAGTTTCCCCTCAAGGGGGCTAAAACTGTTTTTT.

This clonotype was detected ten times or more. V gene TRBV12-3 or TRBV12-4 combines with J gene TRBJ2-5, with D perhaps TRBD1 (5 bases). Trimming removed 1 base from V and 7 bases from J, with 10 bases in between. This CDR3 comprises 13 residues. This CDR3 reads CASSLGQPGTQYF. CDR3 DNA sequence: TGTGCCAGCAGTTTAGGACAGCCCGGGACCCAGTACTTC.

This clonotype was counted many times. The rearrangement links TRBV7-2 to TRBJ2-3; 9 bases fit TRBD2. CDR1 is SGHTA and CDR2 is FQGNSA in the germline V gene. The trim removed 6 bases at V and 0 bases at J, leaving 10 bases unmatched. The CDR3 has 17 amino acids. The CDR3 loop is CASSWTSVGLSTDTQYF. The CDR3 DNA is TGTGCCAGCAGTTGGACTAGCGTTGGGCTGAGCACAGATACGCAGTATTTT. Together with reference TRBV7-2 and TRBJ2-3, the CDR3 gives the full variable domain: GAGVSQSPSNKVTEKGKDVELRCDPISGHTALYWYRQSLGQGLEFLIYFQGNSAPDKSGLPSDRFSAERTGGSVSTLTIQRTQQEDSAVYLCASSWTSVGLSTDTQYFGPGTRLTVL.

The sample holds many counts of this clonotype. This chain links TRBV7-8 with TRBJ2-2, with TRBD1 matching 7 bases. The CDR3 loop spans 14 amino acids. In germline, CDR1 is SGHVS, CDR2 FQNEAQ. V shed 4 bases and J 5 bases; nucleotides not matched to a gene: 4. CDR3 sequence (DNA): TGTGCCAGCAGCTCGTACAGGGGAACCGGGGAGCTGTTTTTT. It is translated as CASSSYRGTGELFF.

This clonotype was seen ten or more times. The chain couples TRBV28 to TRBJ2-1, with 7 bases that match TRBD1. There are 13 residues in the CDR3. The V gene's germline CDR1 is MDHEN and CDR2 SYDVKM. V shed 9 bases and J 9 bases; nucleotides not matched to a gene: 11. CDR3 in DNA: TGTGCCAGTCTACAGGGGTGGAATGGTGAGCAGTTCTTC. Translating gives CASLQGWNGEQFF.

The sample holds many counts of this clonotype. V and J are TRBV5-1 and TRBJ2-5; the match to TRBD1 covers 8 bases. Germline trimming cut 2 bases from V and 5 bases from J; bases unmatched to any gene: 5. From germline, CDR1 is SGHRS and CDR2 YFSETQ. CDR3 length: 14 amino acids. The CDR3 DNA reads as TGCGCCAGCAGCTTACAGGGGGTAGCGGAGACCCAGTACTTC. It codes for CASSLQGVAETQYF.

This sequence joins TRBV29-1 and TRBJ2-5; D perhaps matches TRBD1 (5 bases). The V and J ends lost 5 bases and 2 bases respectively, with 15 bases between them. From germline, CDR1 is SQVTM and CDR2 ANQGSEA. The CDR3 has 14 residues. The DNA for the CDR3 is TGCAGCGTTTTTGACAGACGGCTACAAGAGACCCAGTACTTC. It encodes CSVFDRRLQETQYF.

This clonotype appeared many times. The chain uses TRBV20-1 and TRBJ2-7; either TRBD1 or TRBD2 may supply D (6 bases each). The length of the CDR3 is 17 residues. Per the germline V gene, CDR1 is DFQATT and CDR2 is SNEGSKA (reference sequence). V was clipped by 1 base and J by 6 bases, with 25 bases between them. The CDR3 coding sequence is TGCAGTGCTAGAGGAACACACGGTCCCAGAGGGGGAGGCGAGCAGTACTTC. As protein: CSARGTHGPRGGGEQYF.

This clonotype was observed at least ten times. This sequence joins TRBV5-1 and TRBJ2-5; a possible D gene is TRBD1 (6 bases). V lost 1 base to trimming and J lost 5 bases, with 12 bases between them. The CDR3 loop spans 14 amino acids. The germline CDR1 and CDR2 sequences are SGHRS and YFSETQ. The CDR3 here is CASSLWSGAETQYF. The CDR3 nucleotides read TGCGCCAGCAGCTTGTGGTCAGGGGCCGAGACCCAGTACTTC.

This clonotype has ten or more counts. The chain employs TRBV12-3 or TRBV12-4 and TRBJ1-4, with D uncertain. The CDR3 has 11 residues. Trimming cost V 6 bases and J 8 bases, with 7 bases left between them. The CDR3 bases are TGTGCCAGCAGCCTAGGAGAAAAACTGTTTTTT. This sequence encodes CASSLGEKLFF.

This clonotype came up many times. The J gene is TRBJ1-2, the V gene TRBV4-2; D gene ambiguous. Looked up from germline, CDR1 is LGHNA and CDR2 is YNFKEQ. This CDR3 comprises 14 residues. V lost 2 bases, J lost 4 bases, and 11 bases lay in between. The CDR3 DNA reads TGTGCCAGCAGCCAAAGAATAGGGCCCTATGGCTACACCTTC. This translates into CASSQRIGPYGYTF.

This clonotype occurred many times. The rearrangement uses TRBV7-2 and TRBJ2-1, with TRBD1 matching 10 bases. Germline V gene sequence: CDR1 SGHTA, CDR2 FQGNSA. The trim removed 5 bases at V and 4 bases at J, leaving 8 bases unmatched. CDR3 length: 16 residues. The CDR3 nucleotides are TGTGCCAGCAGCGCCCGACAGGGGGCTGTTTACAATGAGCAGTTCTTC. This encodes CASSARQGAVYNEQFF.

This clonotype was detected ten times or more. The rearrangement links TRBV18 to TRBJ2-1; no clear D gene. Germline lookup yields CDR1 KGHSH and CDR2 LQKENI. V was trimmed by 2 bases and J by 1 base, leaving 6 bases between them. The CDR3 loop spans 14 amino acids. The CDR3 bases are TGTGCCAGCTCACCATCAGGTTCCTACAATGAGCAGTTCTTC. As protein: CASSPSGSYNEQFF.

In its sample, this clonotype was seen many times. The rearrangement joins TRBV5-1 to TRBJ1-1; 7 bases are a match to TRBD1. The germline CDR1 and CDR2 sequences are SGHRS and YFSETQ. CDR3 length equals 14 residues. The junction had 1 base not matched to a gene; V was cut back by 2 bases and J by 0 bases. DNA for the CDR3: TGCGCCAGCAGCTTCAGGGGGTTGAACACTGAAGCTTTCTTT. This sequence encodes CASSFRGLNTEAFF.

This clonotype was observed many times. Relative to the germline gene, one junction end is altered; a read error may explain this. The chain uses TRBV15 and TRBJ1-6; 9 nucleotides agree with TRBD1. Germline V gene data show CDR1 as LNHNV and CDR2 as YYDKDF (reference sequence). The CDR3 loop spans 17 amino acids. The CDR3 sequence: CATSGETGQGSNSPLHF. The CDR3 nucleotides read TGTGCCACCAGCGGAGAGACGGGACAGGGCTCGAATTCACCCCTCCACTTT.

This clonotype was seen ten or more times. This chain uses TRBV5-1 with TRBJ2-1; D call uncertain. The CDR3 loop spans 15 amino acids. V dropped 0 bases and J dropped 0 bases, with 7 bases sitting between them. Germline CDR1 SGHRS, CDR2 YFSETQ. CDR3 amino acids: CASSLDGSSYNEQFF. The CDR3, as DNA: TGCGCCAGCAGCTTGGACGGTAGCTCCTACAATGAGCAGTTCTTC.

This clonotype was seen many times. This chain uses TRBV5-1 with TRBJ1-2; tentative D call: TRBD1 (5 bases). The V gene lost 0 bases and the J gene lost 8 bases, with 11 bases spanning the gap. CDR3 length equals 13 residues. Per the germline V gene, CDR1 is SGHRS and CDR2 is YFSETQ. CDR3 sequence: CASSLALQGGYTF. The CDR3 bases are TGCGCCAGCAGCTTGGCCCTCCAGGGCGGCTACACCTTC.

This clonotype was seen ten or more times. The chain carries TRBV5-6 and TRBJ1-6, with D possibly being TRBD1 (6 bases). This CDR3 has 14 amino acids. The germline V gene has CDR1 SGHDT and CDR2 YYEEEE. V gave up 0 bases and J gave up 7 bases, with 8 bases separating them. Written as DNA, the CDR3 is TGTGCCAGCAGCTTGGGGGGGGCCAATTCACCCCTCCACTTT. Translated, it gives CASSLGGANSPLHF. The variable domain in full, completed from reference TRBV5-6 and TRBJ1-6, reads DAGVTQSPTHLIKTRGQQVTLRCSPKSGHDTVSWYQQALGQGPQFIFQYYEEEERQRGNFPDRFSGHQFPNYSSELNVNALLLGDSALYLCASSLGGANSPLHFGNGTRLTVT.

Ten or more counts support this clonotype. The rearrangement links TRBV5-5 to TRBJ2-1; either TRBD1 or TRBD2 may supply D (6 bases each). The CDR3 totals 20 residues. V lost 0 bases and J 0 bases, leaving 22 bases between the germline ends. The germline gives CDR1 SGHKS, CDR2 YYEKEE (reference sequence). The CDR3 DNA reads as TGTGCCAGCAGCTTGGGGTGGGGGACCCGGGGGCCTAGCTCCTACAATGAGCAGTTCTTC. Its translation: CASSLGWGTRGPSSYNEQFF.

This clonotype was observed at least ten times. The chain combines TRBV12-3 or TRBV12-4 with TRBJ1-2, with no clear D. The CDR3 contains 13 residues. V was shortened by 5 bases and J by 5 bases, with 12 bases between the two germline ends. The CDR3: CASSIQYRYGYTF. CDR3 nucleotides: TGTGCCAGCAGTATCCAATACAGATATGGCTACACCTTC.

Ten or more counts support this clonotype. This chain connects TRBV5-1 to TRBJ2-5; perhaps TRBD2 as D (6 bases). This CDR3 is 13 amino acids long. The germline gives CDR1 SGHRS, CDR2 YFSETQ. Trimming removed 3 bases at V and 0 bases at J, with 6 bases between. CDR3 amino acids: CASSWGDQETQYF. In DNA, the CDR3 is TGCGCCAGCAGCTGGGGGGACCAAGAGACCCAGTACTTC.

This clonotype has ten or more counts. This rearrangement joins TRBV12-3 or TRBV12-4 to TRBJ2-3; no definite D call. The CDR3 loop spans 14 amino acids. V lost 2 bases to trimming and J lost 9 bases, with 15 bases between them. DNA of the CDR3: TGTGCCAGCAGTTTAAGCGCTGGAGTGCAGACGCAGTATTTT. This sequence encodes CASSLSAGVQTQYF.

This clonotype has ten or more counts. Written as DNA, the CDR3 is TGTGCCAGCAGCCAGGGGCTCCGGAACACTGAAGCTTTCTTT. Amino acid sequence: CASSQGLRNTEAFF. V and J are TRBV12-3 or TRBV12-4 and TRBJ1-1; a weak D match, TRBD1 (6 bases). V was cut by 6 bases and J by 1 base, with 12 bases left in between. CDR3 size: 14 residues.

This clonotype was counted many times. V is TRBV10-3 and J is TRBJ1-1, with D uncertain. The CDR3 contains 13 residues. The V gene's germline CDR1 is ENHRY and CDR2 SYGVKD. The ends were cut back, 2 bases at V and 1 base at J, with 5 bases in the middle. The CDR3 nucleotides are TGTGCCATCAGTGAGACACGGAACACTGAAGCTTTCTTT. Its protein is CAISETRNTEAFF.

Ten or more counts support this clonotype. The chain is built from TRBV29-1 and TRBJ2-3, with D uncertain. Trimming stripped 5 bases from V and 3 bases from J, with 6 bases between. The V gene's germline CDR1 is SQVTM and CDR2 ANQGSEA. The CDR3 is 11 residues long. CDR3 nucleotide sequence: TGCAGCGTTTCAGTAACAGATACGCAGTATTTT. Translating it yields CSVSVTDTQYF.

This clonotype was counted at least ten times. At one boundary the junction diverges from the germline segment, which might be a read error. The rearrangement joins TRBV5-1 to TRBJ2-3; maybe TRBD2 (7 bases). Germline V lookup: CDR1 SGHRS, CDR2 YFSETQ. The CDR3 is made up of 13 amino acids. The CDR3, as DNA: TGCGCCAGCAGCTTGGCCCCGGGGGGCGTGAAAGAGTTT. It specifies CASSLAPGGVKEF.

This clonotype was seen a few times. The chain carries TRBV18 and TRBJ2-3; TRBD2 aligns across 7 bases. CDR3 length equals 17 residues. After removal of 4 bases from V and 2 bases from J, the junction contained 12 bases not matched to a gene. Germline V CDR1 and CDR2: KGHSH, LQKENI. CDR3 amino acids: CASSRLLPGGNTDTQYF. CDR3 bases: TGTGCCAGCTCACGCCTCCTGCCGGGGGGAAACACAGATACGCAGTATTTT.

This clonotype was detected many times. The chain links TRBV10-3 to TRBJ2-7, with D unclear. Per germline, CDR1 ENHRY and CDR2 SYGVKD. This CDR3 contains 14 residues. V was shortened by 4 bases and J by 0 bases, with 10 bases between the two germline ends. The CDR3 DNA sequence: TGTGCCATCAGTGGCGGAATCGACTCCTACGAGCAGTACTTC. Translation: CAISGGIDSYEQYF.